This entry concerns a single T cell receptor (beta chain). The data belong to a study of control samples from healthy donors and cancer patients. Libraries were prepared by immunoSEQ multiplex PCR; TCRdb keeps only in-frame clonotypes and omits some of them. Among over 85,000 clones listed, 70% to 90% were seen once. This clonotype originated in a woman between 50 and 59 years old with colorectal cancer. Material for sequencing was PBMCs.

DNA for the CDR3: TGTGCCAGCAGTTTCAGGGACTCCGGTGAGCAGTTCTTC. It specifies CASSFRDSGEQFF. The V call is TRBV12-3 or TRBV12-4, the J call TRBJ2-1; possible D gene TRBD2, 6 bases. Trimming took off 3 bases at V and 9 bases at J, with 12 bases between the two ends. The CDR3 has 13 residues.